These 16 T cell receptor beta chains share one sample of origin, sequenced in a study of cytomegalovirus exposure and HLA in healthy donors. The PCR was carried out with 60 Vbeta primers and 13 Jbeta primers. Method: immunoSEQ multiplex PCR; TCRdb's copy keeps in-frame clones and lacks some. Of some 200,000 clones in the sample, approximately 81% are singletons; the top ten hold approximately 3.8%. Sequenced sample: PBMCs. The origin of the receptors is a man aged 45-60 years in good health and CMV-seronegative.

CDR3 bases: TGCGCCAGCAGCTTGGGACTAGCTTACAATGAGCAGTTCTTC. It encodes CASSLGLAYNEQFF. The chain employs TRBV5-1 and TRBJ2-1; the match to TRBD2 covers 7 bases. CDR3 length: 14 amino acids. The V and J ends lost 0 bases and 4 bases, in that order; junction bases with no gene match: 1. Germline values: CDR1 SGHRS, CDR2 YFSETQ.

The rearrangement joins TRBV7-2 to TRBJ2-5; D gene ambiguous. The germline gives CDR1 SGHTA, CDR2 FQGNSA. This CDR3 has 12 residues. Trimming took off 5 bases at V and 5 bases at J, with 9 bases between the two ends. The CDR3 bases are TGTGCCAGCAGCCCCGCGCACGAGACCCAGTACTTC. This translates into CASSPAHETQYF.

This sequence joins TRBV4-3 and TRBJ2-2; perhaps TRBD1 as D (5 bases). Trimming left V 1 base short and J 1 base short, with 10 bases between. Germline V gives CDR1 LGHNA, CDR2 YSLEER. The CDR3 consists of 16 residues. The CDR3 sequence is CASSQGAGRNTGELFF. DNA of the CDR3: TGCGCCAGCAGCCAAGGTGCAGGGCGGAACACCGGGGAGCTGTTTTTT.

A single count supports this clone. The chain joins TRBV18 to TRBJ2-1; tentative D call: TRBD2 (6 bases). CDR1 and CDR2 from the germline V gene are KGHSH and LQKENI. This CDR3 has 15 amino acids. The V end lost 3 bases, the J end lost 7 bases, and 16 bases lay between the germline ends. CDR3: CASSPPGGEGNEQFF. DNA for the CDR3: TGTGCCAGCTCACCTCCGGGCGGGGAAGGGAATGAGCAGTTCTTC.

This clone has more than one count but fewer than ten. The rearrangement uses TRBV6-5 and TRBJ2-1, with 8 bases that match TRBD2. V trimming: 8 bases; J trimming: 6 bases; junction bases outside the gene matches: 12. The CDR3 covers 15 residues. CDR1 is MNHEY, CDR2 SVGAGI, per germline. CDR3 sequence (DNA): TGTGCCAGCGGAAAGGGAACTAGCGGAAGCAATGAGCAGTTCTTC. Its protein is CASGKGTSGSNEQFF.

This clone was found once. CDR3 coding DNA: TGCGCCAGCAGCCACGGCGCGATCCAGGGGCACAAGCCCCAGCATTTT. Encoded protein: CASSHGAIQGHKPQHF. V usage is TRBV4-1 and J usage is TRBJ1-5, with D perhaps matching TRBD1 (6 bases). V lost 3 bases to trimming and J lost 8 bases, with 20 bases between them. The CDR3 extends over 16 amino acids. Germline CDR1 and CDR2: MGHRA and YSYEKL.

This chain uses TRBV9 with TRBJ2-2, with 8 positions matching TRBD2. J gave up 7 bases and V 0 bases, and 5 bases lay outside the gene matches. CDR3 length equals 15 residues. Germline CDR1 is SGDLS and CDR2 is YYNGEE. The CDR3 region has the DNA TGTGCCAGCAGCGTAGGCGGGGGGCTCGGCGGGGAGCTGTTTTTT. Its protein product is CASSVGGGLGGELFF.

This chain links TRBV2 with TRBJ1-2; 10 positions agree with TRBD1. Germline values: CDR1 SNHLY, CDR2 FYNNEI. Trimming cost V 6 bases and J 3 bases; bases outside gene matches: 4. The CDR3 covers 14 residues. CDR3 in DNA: TGTGCCAGCAGGGGGACAGGGGCGGACTATGGCTACACCTTC. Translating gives CASRGTGADYGYTF.

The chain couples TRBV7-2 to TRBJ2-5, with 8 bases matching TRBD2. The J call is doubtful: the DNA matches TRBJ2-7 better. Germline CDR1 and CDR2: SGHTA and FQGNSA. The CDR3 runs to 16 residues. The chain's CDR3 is CASSLAIGLAVVEQYF. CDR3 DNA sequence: TGTGCCAGCAGCTTAGCGATTGGACTAGCTGTTGTCGAGCAGTACTTC.

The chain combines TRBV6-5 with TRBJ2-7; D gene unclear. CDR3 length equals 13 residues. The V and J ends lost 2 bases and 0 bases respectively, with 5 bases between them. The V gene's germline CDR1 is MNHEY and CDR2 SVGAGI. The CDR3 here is CASSYPSSYEQYF. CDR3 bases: TGTGCCAGCAGTTACCCCAGCTCCTACGAGCAGTACTTC.

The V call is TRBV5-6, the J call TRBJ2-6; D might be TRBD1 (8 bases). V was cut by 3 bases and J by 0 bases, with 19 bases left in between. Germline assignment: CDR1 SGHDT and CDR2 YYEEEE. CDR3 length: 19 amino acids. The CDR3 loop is CASSWGGTGPLSGANVLTF. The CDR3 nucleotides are TGTGCCAGCAGCTGGGGAGGGACAGGCCCCCTCTCTGGGGCCAACGTCCTGACTTTC. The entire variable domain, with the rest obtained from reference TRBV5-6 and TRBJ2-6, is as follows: DAGVTQSPTHLIKTRGQQVTLRCSPKSGHDTVSWYQQALGQGPQFIFQYYEEEERQRGNFPDRFSGHQFPNYSSELNVNALLLGDSALYLCASSWGGTGPLSGANVLTFGAGSRLTVL.

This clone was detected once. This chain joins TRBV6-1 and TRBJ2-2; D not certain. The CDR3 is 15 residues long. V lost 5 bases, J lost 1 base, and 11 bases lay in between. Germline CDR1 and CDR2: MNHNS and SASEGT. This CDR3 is CASSPQVMNTGELFF. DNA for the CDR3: TGTGCCAGCAGTCCCCAGGTTATGAACACCGGGGAGCTGTTTTTT.

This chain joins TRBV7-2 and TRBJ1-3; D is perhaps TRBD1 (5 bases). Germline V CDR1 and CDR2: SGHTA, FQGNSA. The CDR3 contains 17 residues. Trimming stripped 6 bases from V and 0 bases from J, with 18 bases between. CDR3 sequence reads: CASSPVGRGTSGNTIYF. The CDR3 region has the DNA TGTGCCAGCAGTCCCGTGGGGAGGGGAACCTCTGGAAACACCATATATTTT.

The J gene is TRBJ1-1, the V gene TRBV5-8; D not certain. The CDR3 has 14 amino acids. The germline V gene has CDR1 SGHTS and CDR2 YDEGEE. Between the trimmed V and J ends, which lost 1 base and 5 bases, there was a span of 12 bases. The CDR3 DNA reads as TGTGCCAGCAGCTTGTACGGGAAAGGGACTGAAGCTTTCTTT. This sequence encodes CASSLYGKGTEAFF. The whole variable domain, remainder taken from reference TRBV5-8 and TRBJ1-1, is EAGVTQSPTHLIKTRGQQATLRCSPISGHTSVYWYQQALGLGLQFLLWYDEGEERNRGNFPPRFSGRQFPNYSSELNVNALELEDSALYLCASSLYGKGTEAFFGQGTRLTVV.

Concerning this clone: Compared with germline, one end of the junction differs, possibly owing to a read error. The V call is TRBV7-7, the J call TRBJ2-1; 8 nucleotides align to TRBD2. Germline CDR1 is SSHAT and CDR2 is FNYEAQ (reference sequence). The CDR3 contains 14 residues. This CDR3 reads CASSLAGPDNEQFF. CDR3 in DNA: TGTGCTAGCAGCTTAGCGGGGCCGGACAATGAGCAGTTCTTC.

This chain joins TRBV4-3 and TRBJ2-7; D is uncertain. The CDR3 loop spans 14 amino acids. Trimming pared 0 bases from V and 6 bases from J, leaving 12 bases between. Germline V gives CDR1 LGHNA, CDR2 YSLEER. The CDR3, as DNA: TGCGCCAGCAGCCAAGATACAGCTGGTTTCGAGCAGTACTTC. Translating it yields CASSQDTAGFEQYF.